This TCR beta chain was captured by sequencing in a study of T cell responses to AZD1222 COVID-19 vaccine (dated by TCRdb to about 2021). Turning to the overall study: A total of approximately 240 trial participants underwent TCR sequencing, of whom 200 to 220 received two doses of AZD1222 and about 25 received two doses of the MenACWY control vaccine. Trial participants were enrolled by age into 18-55, 56-69 and 70-plus year subgroups, with approximately 160, 26 and 62 TCR-sequenced participants respectively. The investigation overall reported the following: Conclusions about previously exposed vaccinees are limited because only six or seven AZD1222 recipients were SARS-CoV-2 seropositive at baseline. Because no day 14 peak-response samples were available, the repertoires could be characterized only after the peak T cell response. After two AZD1222 doses, both the breadth and the depth of spike-specific TCRs were significantly higher than at day 0 and than in MenACWY recipients. Most participants were white British and females outnumbered males, and the authors suggested that clonal diversity may have been underestimated. The 56-69-year group was small, and its depth increase did not reach significance, likely because of low power. CD4 TCRs associated with the vaccine covered the entire spike protein, and the dominant responses were in regions 160-218 and 743-854. Reportedly, almost half of the unique spike-specific TCRs recognized epitopes lying outside the regions that are mutated in the B.1.351 and B.1.1.7 variants.

What this sample's time point label stands for: about 28 days (+/-7) after the second vaccine dose. This sample's treatment or condition label indicates: meningococcal conjugate vaccine given as trial control. The vaccinee samples were drawn from two UK trials, COV001 and COV002, one of which was a single-blind randomized controlled phase 2/3 trial testing AZD1222 (ChAdOx1 nCoV-19) in healthy adults. For TCRbeta chain sequencing, PBMC samples from trial participants were taken at day 0 and at day 28 after the second dose. The CDR3 regions of human TCRbeta chains were analyzed by immunosequencing. Under the source paper's analysis protocol: TCRs in the repertoires were matched against a reference library of SARS-CoV-2-specific TCRs that had been generated with the MIRA antigen-specificity platform. Breadth was defined as the fraction of unique TCRs that were SARS-CoV-2-associated. Depth was defined as the fraction of total T cells that were SARS-CoV-2-associated. Using the MIRA data, every spike-specific TCR was mapped to the spike region that the TCR reacted to and assigned to either a CD4 or a CD8 class. Log10-transformed breadth and depth values were compared by one-way ANOVA with Sidak's multiple comparisons tests. Not all clones reach the TCRdb copy of this immuneACCESS table, which keeps in-frame sequences only. Checked studies attribute under half of the gap to unresolved V genes and leave the rest unexplained. V, J and clone size derive from that table, while D and trimming were established from the DNA sequence. The sample yields roughly 130,000 clones; around 90% were counted once. The ten largest account for roughly 7.1% of the sample.

Looking up the germline V gene yields CDR1 SGHTA and CDR2 FQGNSA. V was cut back by 1 base and J by 7 bases, leaving a gap of 11 bases between them. The CDR3 spans 15 residues, from the cysteine through the phenylalanine. Only the CDR3 DNA is retained, 45 bases long and in frame from the first base. As concerns this clone: Its specific antigen is unknown. It has no much larger one-base neighbor in the sample; base qualities were not kept.

This receptor was taken from an adult who received the MenACWY meningococcal vaccine as a control. The sequences come from peripheral blood, collected 28 days after the second dose of the MenACWY control vaccine. The chain joins TRBV7-2 to TRBJ1-6, and perhaps TRBD1 as D gene, on 6 matching bases. The DNA is as follows: TGTGCCAGCAGCTTAGGACAGGCCGTAAATTCACCCCTCCACTTT. It is translated as CASSLGQAVNSPLHF.